This TCR beta chain emerged from a study of glioma-infiltrating T cells. The iRepertoire nested amplicon-rescue multiplex PCR amplified TCR alpha and beta CDR3s from RNA. A single record per CDR3 protein comes from TCRdb applying MiXCR to the multiplex PCR reads. Of over 120,000 distinct CDR3 sequences listed, about two fifths are singletons. CDR3 size: 16 residues. The trim removed 5 bases at V and 6 bases at J, leaving 16 bases unmatched. Germline V gene lookup returns CDR1 MNHNS and CDR2 SASEGT. This clonotype was seen at least ten times. The TCR originated in a human donor with low-grade glioma or glioblastoma, undergoing nonglioma brain surgery, or in good health (not recorded which). Sequencing input: glioma tissue, nonneoplastic brain tissue, or PBMCs (not recorded which). V gene TRBV6-1 combines with J gene TRBJ2-7, with 7 bases aligning to TRBD1. The CDR3 sequence is CASSPTGRQGSAEQYF. The CDR3 nucleotides are TGTGCCAGCAGTCCTACAGGGAGACAGGGATCTGCCGAGCAGTACTTC.